The clone carrying this TCR beta chain was counted only a few times. The antigen remains unidentified. The data belong to a study of T-cell memory formation after mild COVID-19. The wider study: Clustering of TCRs was largely donor specific. Notes on the study in general: Second-wave clones with a day 37 peak had unconfirmed SARS-CoV-2 specificity.

MiXCR was run by TCRdb on the 5' RACE reads, yielding one entry per CDR3 protein. The sample lists a few hundred thousand distinct CDR3 sequences, roughly 10% occurring once. The CDR3 has 17 amino acids. J lost 1 base, V lost 3 bases, and 7 bases had no gene match. The V gene's germline CDR1 is KGHDR and CDR2 SFDVKD. The sequencing input was PBMCs or a T cell subset sorted from them (not recorded which). This chain links TRBV24-1 with TRBJ2-2, with 7 positions matching TRBD2. The receptor comes from a young man who had mild COVID-19 (a few samples of this study predate the infection). Cell type and time point are not known. CDR3 DNA: TGTGCCACCAGTGATCTGCAGTGGGGGGGGAACACCGGGGAGCTGTTTTTT. Its translation is CATSDLQWGGNTGELFF.